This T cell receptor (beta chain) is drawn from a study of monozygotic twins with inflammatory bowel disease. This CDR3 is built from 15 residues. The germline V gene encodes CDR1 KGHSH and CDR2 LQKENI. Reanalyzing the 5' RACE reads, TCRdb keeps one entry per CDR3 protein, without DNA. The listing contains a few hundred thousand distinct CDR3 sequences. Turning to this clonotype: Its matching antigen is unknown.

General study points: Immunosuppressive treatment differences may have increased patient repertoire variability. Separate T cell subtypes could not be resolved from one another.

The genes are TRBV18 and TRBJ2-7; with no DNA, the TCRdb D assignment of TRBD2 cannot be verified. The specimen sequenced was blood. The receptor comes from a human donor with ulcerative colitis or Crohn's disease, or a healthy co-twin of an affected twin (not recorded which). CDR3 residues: CASSPLAGIDYEQYF.